The 15 T cell receptor beta chains presented below share a single source sample, sequenced in a study of blood T cell repertoires in COVID-19. Method: immunoSEQ multiplex PCR; TCRdb's copy keeps in-frame clones and lacks some. The table lists fewer than 700,000 clones, roughly nine tenths of them singletons, with 7.8% in the top ten. The sample comprised peripheral blood. These receptors were collected from a woman aged 50 to 60 with COVID-19, enrolled during active disease.

The chain carries TRBV6-5 and TRBJ1-6, with TRBD1 matching over 7 bases. CDR1 MNHEY and CDR2 SVGAGI come from the germline V gene. The CDR3 contains 16 residues. V lost 2 bases to trimming and J lost 6 bases; unmatched junction nucleotides: 7. The chain's CDR3 is CASSYRFTGVNSPLHF. The DNA for the CDR3 is TGTGCCAGCAGTTACCGATTTACAGGGGTTAATTCACCCCTCCACTTT.

V usage is TRBV25-1 and J usage is TRBJ1-4; no clear D. CDR1 and CDR2 (germline): MGHDK, SYGVNS. V lost 1 base and J 8 bases, leaving 8 bases between the germline ends. This CDR3 is 13 amino acids long. CDR3 amino acids: CASSEFSREKLFF. CDR3 nucleotides: TGTGCCAGCAGTGAATTTTCGCGGGAAAAACTGTTTTTT.

This chain links TRBV9 with TRBJ2-5; the match to TRBD1 covers 9 bases. The CDR3 runs to 15 residues. Trimming took 5 bases from V and 5 from J; bases not matched to a gene: 10. Germline CDR1 is SGDLS and CDR2 is YYNGEE. CDR3 bases: TGTGCCAGCAGTCAAGGGACAGGGAGGGACGAGACCCAGTACTTC. Encoded protein: CASSQGTGRDETQYF.

The CDR3 region is CASNTQGAAYEQYF. CDR3 nucleotides: TGTGCCAGCAACACCCAGGGGGCGGCTTACGAGCAGTACTTC. The chain joins TRBV6-5 to TRBJ2-7; 8 bases fit TRBD1. Germline V lookup: CDR1 MNHEY, CDR2 SVGAGI. CDR3 length: 14 amino acids. Trimming took 7 bases from V and 4 from J; bases not matched to a gene: 9.

The chain joins TRBV9 to TRBJ1-2; the D is unclear. The CDR3 totals 12 residues. Germline V gene lookup returns CDR1 SGDLS and CDR2 YYNGEE. V gave up 0 bases and J gave up 6 bases, with 6 bases separating them. CDR3 coding DNA: TGTGCCAGCAGCGTAGGTCCCGATGGCTACACCTTC. Protein sequence: CASSVGPDGYTF.

A note on this clone: This CDR3 is also generated by other DNA sequences in the sample. V is TRBV5-1 and J is TRBJ1-2, with TRBD1 as a possible D gene (5 bases). Germline V gene data show CDR1 as SGHRS and CDR2 as YFSETQ. Trimming shortened V by 0 bases and J by 6 bases, and 6 bases separated the two germline ends. CDR3 size: 12 residues. CDR3 coding DNA: TGCGCCAGCAGCTTGGCAGGGAATGGCTACACCTTC. It yields the protein CASSLAGNGYTF.

This chain links TRBV5-5 with TRBJ1-2; possibly TRBD1 for D (6 bases). The CDR3 length is 14 residues. V lost 4 bases and J lost 4, with 14 bases in between. Germline CDR1 is SGHKS and CDR2 is YYEKEE (reference sequence). The CDR3 region has the DNA TGTGCCAGCAGCCCGACAGGCCCCCTCTATGGCTACACCTTC. Translated: CASSPTGPLYGYTF.

The chain joins TRBV11-2 to TRBJ1-1, with TRBD1 identical over 11 bases. Looked up from germline, CDR1 is SGHAT and CDR2 is FQNNGV. V shed 4 bases, J shed 11 bases, and the junction held 6 bases outside the gene matches. The CDR3 runs 13 residues. CDR3 in amino acids: CASSSRTGGAAFF. In nucleotides, the CDR3 is TGTGCCAGCAGCTCCCGGACAGGGGGCGCCGCTTTCTTT.

The CDR3: CASSIPSGVDTGELFF. In DNA, the CDR3 is TGTGCCAGCAGCATACCTAGCGGGGTAGACACCGGGGAGCTGTTTTTT. V gene TRBV5-5 combines with J gene TRBJ2-2; 9 nucleotides align to TRBD2. V lost 4 bases, J lost 3 bases, and 7 bases stayed unmatched. Germline CDR1 SGHKS, CDR2 YYEKEE (reference sequence). CDR3 length: 16 amino acids.

This chain links TRBV27 with TRBJ2-7, with 7 bases aligning to TRBD2. The CDR3 has 13 residues. Germline V gives CDR1 MNHEY, CDR2 SMNVEV (reference sequence). Trimming at V came to 5 bases and at J to 7 bases, leaving 8 bases not matched to a gene. The CDR3 coding sequence is TGTGCCAGCAGTCTCGGGGGGATGGGGGAGCAGTACTTC. This codes for CASSLGGMGEQYF.

The J gene is TRBJ1-4, the V gene TRBV2; D is unresolved. The CDR3 is made up of 15 amino acids. Looked up from germline, CDR1 is SNHLY and CDR2 is FYNNEI. V gave up 1 base and J gave up 3 bases, with 9 bases separating them. CDR3 DNA: TGTGCCAGCAGTGAAGGAGGCAGTTCTAATGAAAAACTGTTTTTT. This translates into CASSEGGSSNEKLFF. The whole variable domain, remainder taken from reference TRBV2 and TRBJ1-4, is EPEVTQTPSHQVTQMGQEVILRCVPISNHLYFYWYRQILGQKVEFLVSFYNNEISEKSEIFDDQFSVERPDGSNFTLKIRSTKLEDSAMYFCASSEGGSSNEKLFFGSGTQLSVL.

V gene TRBV6-5 combines with J gene TRBJ1-5; perhaps TRBD1 as D (6 bases). There are 15 residues in the CDR3. Germline CDR1 and CDR2: MNHEY and SVGAGI. Deletions cut 6 bases from V and 0 bases from J, with 12 bases between. CDR3 DNA sequence: TGTGCCAGCAGCGAGGACAGCTATAGCAATCAGCCCCAGCATTTT. Translated, it gives CASSEDSYSNQPQHF.

This chain joins TRBV19 and TRBJ2-5; 10 bases fit TRBD1. The V segment lost 4 bases and the J segment 4 bases; nucleotides outside the gene matches: 9. The CDR3 is 16 amino acids. Germline CDR1 LNHDA, CDR2 SQIVND (reference sequence). The CDR3 reads CASSKGDRGLGETQYF. The CDR3 DNA is TGTGCCAGTAGTAAGGGGGACAGGGGACTGGGAGAGACCCAGTACTTC.

The chain couples TRBV6-1 to TRBJ2-3; D possibly corresponds to TRBD1 (6 bases). Germline V gives CDR1 MNHNS, CDR2 SASEGT. The CDR3 is 13 residues long. Trimming left V 0 bases short and J 12 bases short, with 13 bases between. CDR3 nucleotides: TGTGCCAGCAGTGAAGCCCGACAGGTCCTACAGTATTTT. It encodes CASSEARQVLQYF.

The rearrangement links TRBV2 to TRBJ2-2; D is possibly TRBD1 (7 bases). Germline V gene data show CDR1 as SNHLY and CDR2 as FYNNEI. V was shortened by 8 bases and J by 2 bases, with 18 bases between the two germline ends. This CDR3 contains 16 residues. CDR3 residues: CASCNNRGGNTGELFF. In DNA, the CDR3 is TGTGCCAGCTGCAATAACAGGGGAGGAAACACCGGGGAGCTGTTTTTT.